What follows are 28 T cell receptor beta chains derived from one specimen sequenced in a study of T cell responses to AZD1222 COVID-19 vaccine. Produced via immunoSEQ multiplex PCR; TCRdb's table is partial and in-frame only. The sample holds around 94,000 clones, nearly 90% seen once. This specimen consisted of peripheral blood, obtained on day 0 of AZD1222 vaccination. Receptors were obtained from an adult in good health.

The V call is TRBV7-2, the J call TRBJ2-3; D is unresolved. V lost 0 bases to trimming and J lost 2 bases, with 6 bases between them. The germline CDR1 and CDR2 sequences are SGHTA and FQGNSA. The CDR3 contains 14 residues. The CDR3: CASSLAQHTDTQYF. CDR3 DNA sequence: TGTGCCAGCAGCTTAGCCCAGCACACAGATACGCAGTATTTT.

The gene calls are TRBV12-5 and TRBJ1-6; D is ambiguous. This CDR3 has 13 amino acids. V dropped 5 bases and J dropped 6 bases, with 8 bases sitting between them. Per germline, CDR1 LGHNT and CDR2 FRNRAP. CDR3 coding DNA: TGTGCTAGTGGTCCGCGACTTAATTCACCCCTCCACTTT. Its protein is CASGPRLNSPLHF.

The rearrangement links TRBV6-2 or TRBV6-3 to TRBJ2-3; no definite D call. V dropped 2 bases and J dropped 7 bases, with 7 bases sitting between them. The CDR3 has 12 residues. Germline CDR1 MNHEY, CDR2 SVGEGT. In DNA, the CDR3 is TGTGCCAGCAGTTACGGGGAAAATACGCAGTATTTT. Encoded protein: CASSYGENTQYF.

This chain connects TRBV12-3 or TRBV12-4 to TRBJ2-7, with D perhaps matching TRBD1 (6 bases). There are 11 residues in the CDR3. V lost 8 bases, J lost 4 bases, and 9 bases lay in between. Here the CDR3 reads CASRQGYEQYF. The CDR3 DNA reads as TGTGCCAGCCGGCAGGGGTACGAGCAGTACTTC.

This chain joins TRBV6-4 and TRBJ2-2, with D maybe TRBD2 (5 bases). The CDR3 extends over 14 amino acids. CDR1 is MRHNA, CDR2 SNTAGT, per germline. The ends were cut back, 8 bases at V and 3 bases at J, with 13 bases in the middle. This CDR3 reads CASRLTTHTGELFF. CDR3 DNA: TGTGCCAGCCGGCTGACTACCCACACCGGGGAGCTGTTTTTT.

The chain uses TRBV7-2 and TRBJ1-2; TRBD1 is a possible D gene (6 bases). Deletions cut 0 bases from V and 6 bases from J, with 8 bases between. The CDR3 runs to 13 residues. Germline V gene data show CDR1 as SGHTA and CDR2 as FQGNSA. The CDR3 sequence: CASSLATGDGYTF. In DNA form, the CDR3 reads TGTGCCAGCAGCTTAGCGACAGGTGATGGCTACACCTTC.

This clone qualifies as medium-sized. This chain links TRBV7-3 with TRBJ2-2, with 9 bases lining up with TRBD1. Germline CDR1 and CDR2: SGHTA and FQGTGA. J gave up 2 bases and V 4 bases, and 11 bases lay outside the gene matches. The CDR3 sequence is 18 residues long. The CDR3 here is CASSSPGTGLRNTGELFF. The CDR3 nucleotides read TGTGCCAGCAGCTCTCCCGGGACAGGGCTTCGAAACACCGGGGAGCTGTTTTTT. Combining the CDR3 with reference TRBV7-3 and TRBJ2-2 gives the whole variable domain GAGVSQTPSNKVTEKGKYVELRCDPISGHTALYWYRQSLGQGPEFLIYFQGTGAADDSGLPNDRFFAVRPEGSVSTLKIQRTERGDSAVYLCASSSPGTGLRNTGELFFGEGSRLTVL.

This sequence joins TRBV7-2 and TRBJ1-5; 10 positions match TRBD1. The CDR3 covers 14 residues. Germline V CDR1 and CDR2: SGHTA, FQGNSA. V lost 1 base and J lost 9; bases outside the gene matches: 3. CDR3: CASSLGTGGLPQHF. For the CDR3, the DNA is TGTGCCAGCAGCTTAGGGACAGGGGGTTTGCCCCAGCATTTT. Full variable domain (missing parts from reference TRBV7-2 and TRBJ1-5): GAGVSQSPSNKVTEKGKDVELRCDPISGHTALYWYRQSLGQGLEFLIYFQGNSAPDKSGLPSDRFSAERTGGSVSTLTIQRTQQEDSAVYLCASSLGTGGLPQHFGDGTRLSIL.

The chain uses TRBV7-9 and TRBJ1-1, with 7 bases matching TRBD1. Germline lookup yields CDR1 SEHNR and CDR2 FQNEAQ (reference sequence). The CDR3 length is 13 residues. Unmatched junction bases numbered 10, after V lost 5 bases and J lost 10 bases. CDR3 bases: TGTGCCAGCAGCCCTTCGGACAGGCCTATAGCTTTCTTT. As protein: CASSPSDRPIAFF.

This clone was observed a handful of times. The chain recombines TRBV18 with TRBJ1-2; D gene ambiguous. Per germline, CDR1 KGHSH and CDR2 LQKENI. This CDR3 is built from 16 residues. V was clipped by 3 bases and J by 8 bases, with 22 bases between them. The CDR3 DNA is TGTGCCAGCTCACCCGCTCAAGACCGTCGCCAGCGGGGCTACACCTTC. Its translation is CASSPAQDRRQRGYTF. The entire variable domain, with the rest obtained from reference TRBV18 and TRBJ1-2, is as follows: NAGVMQNPRHLVRRRGQEARLRCSPMKGHSHVYWYRQLPEEGLKFMVYLQKENIIDESGMPKERFSAEFPKEGPSILRIQQVVRGDSAAYFCASSPAQDRRQRGYTFGSGTRLTVV.

V is TRBV6-2 or TRBV6-3 and J is TRBJ1-5; TRBD1 might be the D (6 bases). Trimming pared 4 bases from V and 4 bases from J, leaving 14 bases between. The CDR3 covers 15 residues. Germline CDR1 MNHEY, CDR2 SVGEGT. This CDR3 is CASSLGQRINQPQHF. CDR3 bases: TGTGCCAGCAGTTTAGGACAGAGGATAAATCAGCCCCAGCATTTT.

The rearrangement uses TRBV5-6 and TRBJ1-5; a possible D gene is TRBD1 (5 bases). CDR1 and CDR2 (germline): SGHDT, YYEEEE. The CDR3 contains 15 residues. Trimming pared 3 bases from V and 1 base from J, leaving 11 bases between. This chain's CDR3 is CASSSLGQSNQPQHF. The CDR3 DNA reads TGTGCCAGCAGCTCCCTTGGACAAAGCAATCAGCCCCAGCATTTT.

The V and J genes are TRBV7-9 and TRBJ2-7; 7 bases align to TRBD2. CDR1 is SEHNR and CDR2 is FQNEAQ in the germline V gene (reference sequence). The CDR3 extends over 16 amino acids. Trimming removed 1 base from V and 1 base from J; junction bases left unmatched: 7. CDR3 sequence reads: CASSLVSGEGSYEQYF. The CDR3 DNA reads as TGTGCCAGCAGCTTAGTCTCGGGGGAGGGGTCCTACGAGCAGTACTTC.

This clone has more than one count but fewer than ten. The CDR3 DNA is TGTGCCAGCAGTTTGGGCTGGGGGGAGCAGTACTTC. Translated, it gives CASSLGWGEQYF. The rearrangement links TRBV12-3 or TRBV12-4 to TRBJ2-7; perhaps D is TRBD1 or TRBD2 (5 bases each). The CDR3 length is 12 residues. V lost 3 bases, J lost 7 bases, and 10 bases lay in between.

The chain recombines TRBV2 with TRBJ1-2; 9 positions match TRBD1. The germline gives CDR1 SNHLY, CDR2 FYNNEI. This CDR3 comprises 13 residues. V shed 7 bases, J shed 4 bases, and the junction held 4 bases outside the gene matches. Written as DNA, the CDR3 is TGTGCCAGCACCCCGACAGGGGGCTATGGCTACACCTTC. Translated, it gives CASTPTGGYGYTF.

The genes are TRBV6-2 or TRBV6-3 and TRBJ2-5, with 7 bases matching TRBD1. In germline, CDR1 is MNHEY, CDR2 SVGEGT. The CDR3 consists of 16 residues. The ends lost 2 bases at V and 7 bases at J; junction bases unmatched: 13. CDR3 sequence (DNA): TGTGCCAGCAGTTACGGAGGCTTTGAGGGGGCAGGGACCCAGTACTTC. Protein: CASSYGGFEGAGTQYF.

This clone has only one observation. The gene calls are TRBV28 and TRBJ2-7, with TRBD2 identical over 7 bases. The CDR3 consists of 14 residues. Germline V gene sequence: CDR1 MDHEN, CDR2 SYDVKM. V trimming: 6 bases; J trimming: 3 bases; junction bases outside the gene matches: 8. In DNA, the CDR3 is TGTGCCAGCAGCCCTGGGGGGGGGAACTACGAGCAGTACTTC. This sequence encodes CASSPGGGNYEQYF. Full variable domain (remainder filled in from reference TRBV28 and TRBJ2-7): DVKVTQSSRYLVKRTGEKVFLECVQDMDHENMFWYRQDPGLGLRLIYFSYDVKMKEKGDIPEGYSVSREKKERFSLILESASTNQTSMYLCASSPGGGNYEQYFGPGTRLTVT.

V and J are TRBV7-9 and TRBJ1-1; no clear D. The CDR3 length is 15 residues. Trimming removed 0 bases at V and 4 bases at J, with 12 bases between. From germline, CDR1 is SEHNR and CDR2 FQNEAQ (reference sequence). DNA for the CDR3: TGTGCCAGCAGCTTAGCTGGCGGGGTGAGCACTGAAGCTTTCTTT. Its protein product is CASSLAGGVSTEAFF.

The chain is built from TRBV14 and TRBJ2-3, with D unresolved. V dropped 4 bases and J dropped 1 base, with 9 bases sitting between them. The CDR3 extends over 14 amino acids. Germline CDR1 reads SGHDN; CDR2 reads FVKESK. The CDR3 DNA reads TGTGCCAGCAGCCGTAACCCAGGCACAGATACGCAGTATTTT. It translates to CASSRNPGTDTQYF.

The chain has TRBV6-5 and TRBJ1-5; unclear D gene. CDR1 and CDR2 (germline): MNHEY, SVGAGI. This CDR3 is built from 14 residues. Trimming removed 7 bases from V and 2 bases from J, with 12 bases in between. CDR3 amino acids: CASTGPGRNQPQHF. Here the CDR3 DNA reads TGTGCCAGCACCGGCCCCGGGCGCAATCAGCCCCAGCATTTT.

The gene calls are TRBV15 and TRBJ1-2; unclear D gene. The germline CDR1 and CDR2 sequences are LNHNV and YYDKDF (reference sequence). The CDR3 is 14 residues long. V shed 1 base and J shed 5 bases, with 11 bases lying between them. CDR3 amino acids: CATSRGEIGYGYTF. CDR3 nucleotides: TGTGCCACCAGCAGAGGGGAAATTGGATATGGCTACACCTTC. Variable domain in full (rest from reference TRBV15 and TRBJ1-2): DAMVIQNPRYQVTQFGKPVTLSCSQTLNHNVMYWYQQKSSQAPKLLFHYYDKDFNNEADTPDNFQSRRPNTSFCFLDIRSPGLGDTAMYLCATSRGEIGYGYTFGSGTRLTVV.

The chain carries TRBV28 and TRBJ2-2, with 7 bases lining up with TRBD2. The CDR3 spans 17 residues. V lost 1 base, J lost 5 bases, and 10 bases stayed unmatched. The V gene's germline CDR1 is MDHEN and CDR2 SYDVKM. The CDR3 sequence is CASSLSIGSGATGELFF. For the CDR3, the DNA is TGTGCCAGCAGTTTATCGATAGGGAGCGGGGCTACCGGGGAGCTGTTTTTT.

As DNA, the CDR3 is TGTGCTAGTGGTTTGGCTACAGCCCCTAAGGACGAGCAGTACTTC. This sequence encodes CASGLATAPKDEQYF. The J gene is TRBJ2-7, the V gene TRBV12-5; D unresolved. Germline CDR1 is LGHNT and CDR2 is FRNRAP. V was cut by 1 base and J by 5 bases, with 15 bases left in between. The CDR3 has 15 residues.

The V call is TRBV6-4, the J call TRBJ1-2, with 8 bases lining up with TRBD1. The CDR3 covers 16 residues. In germline, CDR1 is MRHNA, CDR2 SNTAGT. V shed 4 bases, J shed 6 bases, and the junction held 13 bases outside the gene matches. This CDR3 is CASSVSARGPRDGYTF. DNA for the CDR3: TGTGCCAGCAGTGTAAGCGCCAGGGGGCCCAGGGATGGCTACACCTTC.

This chain joins TRBV20-1 and TRBJ2-6, with 8 bases aligning to TRBD1. The CDR3 length is 16 residues. Germline CDR1 and CDR2: DFQATT and SNEGSKA (reference sequence). With V trimmed by 3 bases and J by 1 base, 5 bases remained unmatched. The CDR3 is CSASDRGRSGANVLTF. Written as DNA, the CDR3 is TGCAGTGCTAGTGACAGGGGCCGGTCTGGGGCCAACGTCCTGACTTTC.

The rearrangement joins TRBV7-8 to TRBJ2-1, with TRBD2 matching over 13 bases. Germline V gene lookup returns CDR1 SGHVS and CDR2 FQNEAQ. The V gene end was trimmed by 5 bases and the J gene end by 8 bases; junction bases not matched to a gene: 9. The CDR3 runs 16 residues. This chain's CDR3 is CASSLITSGGVHEQFF. DNA for the CDR3: TGTGCCAGCAGCCTGATAACTAGCGGGGGGGTCCATGAGCAGTTCTTC.

This clone was observed once. This chain links TRBV5-1 with TRBJ2-2; D is ambiguous. The CDR3 has 14 amino acids. Trimming took off 4 bases at V and 7 bases at J, with 14 bases between the two ends. Germline loops: CDR1 SGHRS, CDR2 YFSETQ. The CDR3 here is CASSASGYRGELFF. The CDR3, as DNA: TGCGCCAGCAGCGCGTCCGGATATCGCGGGGAGCTGTTTTTT.

This chain links TRBV3-1 (or the pseudogene TRBV3-2) with TRBJ2-6, with TRBD2 as a possible D gene (5 bases). The CDR3 has 15 residues. Germline V lookup: CDR1 LGHDT, CDR2 YNNKEL (reference sequence). Trimming took off 4 bases at V and 0 bases at J, with 7 bases between the two ends. CDR3 region: CASSLEASGANVLTF. The DNA of the CDR3 is TGTGCCAGCAGCCTGGAGGCCTCTGGGGCCAACGTCCTGACTTTC.